The clone carrying this T cell receptor (beta chain) has only a few counts. Its antigen is not identified. This entry belongs to a study of T-cell memory formation after mild COVID-19. General study points: Mainly CM and EM harbored the contracting CD4+ clones; mainly EMRA harbored the CD8+ ones.

Germline lookup yields CDR1 ENHRY and CDR2 SYGVKD. The CDR3 extends over 12 amino acids. V was pared by 7 bases and J by 8 bases, with 12 bases between. TCRdb ran MiXCR on the 5' RACE reads and lists one entry per CDR3 protein. In the table there are under 650,000 distinct CDR3 sequences, about a sixth of which are singletons. The specimen sequenced was PBMCs or a T cell subset sorted from them (not recorded which). The TCR sequence derives from an adult woman who had mild COVID-19 (a few samples of this study predate the infection). Cell type and time point are not known. V usage is TRBV10-3 and J usage is TRBJ2-1; D is uncertain. The CDR3 sequence is CAIMSRVDEQFF. Written as DNA, the CDR3 is TGTGCCATCATGAGCCGGGTGGATGAGCAGTTCTTC.